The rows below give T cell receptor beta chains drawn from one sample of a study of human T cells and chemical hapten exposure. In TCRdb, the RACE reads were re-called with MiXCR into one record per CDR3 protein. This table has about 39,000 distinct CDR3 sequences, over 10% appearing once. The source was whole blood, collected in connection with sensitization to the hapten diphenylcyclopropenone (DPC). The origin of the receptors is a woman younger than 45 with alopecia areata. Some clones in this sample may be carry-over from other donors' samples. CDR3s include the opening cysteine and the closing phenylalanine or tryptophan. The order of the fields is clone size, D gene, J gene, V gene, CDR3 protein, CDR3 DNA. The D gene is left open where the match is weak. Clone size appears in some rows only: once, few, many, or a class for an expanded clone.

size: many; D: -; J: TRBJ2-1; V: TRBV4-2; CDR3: CASSQDWRGNEQFF; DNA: TGTGCCAGCAGCCAAGATTGGAGAGGCAATGAGCAGTTCTTC
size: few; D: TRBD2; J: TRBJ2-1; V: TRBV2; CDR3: CASPKTSGSPHEQFF; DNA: TGTGCCAGTCCTAAGACTAGCGGGAGTCCCCATGAGCAGTTCTTC
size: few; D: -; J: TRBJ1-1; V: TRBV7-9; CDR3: CASSLENTEAFF; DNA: TGTGCCAGCAGCTTAGAGAACACTGAAGCTTTCTTT
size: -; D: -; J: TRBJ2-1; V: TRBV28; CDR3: CASSSGASGYNEQFF; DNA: TGTGCCAGCAGTTCCGGTGCGTCAGGCTACAATGAGCAGTTCTTC
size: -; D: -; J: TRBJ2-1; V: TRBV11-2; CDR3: CASSSFGARPSSYNEQFF; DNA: TGTGCCAGCAGCTCTTTTGGCGCTAGACCTAGCTCCTACAATGAGCAGTTCTTC
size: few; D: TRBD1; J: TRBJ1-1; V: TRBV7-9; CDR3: CASSRTGGPEAFF; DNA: TGTGCCAGCAGCCGTACAGGGGGCCCTGAAGCTTTCTTT
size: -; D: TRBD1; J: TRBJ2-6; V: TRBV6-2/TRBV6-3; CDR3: CASLAGTGFSGANVLTF; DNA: TGTGCCAGCCTCGCGGGGACAGGGTTCTCTGGGGCCAACGTCCTGACTTTC
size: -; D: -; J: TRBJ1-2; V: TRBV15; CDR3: CATSGATYGYTF; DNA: TGTGCCACGTCGGGGGCGACCTATGGCTACACCTTC
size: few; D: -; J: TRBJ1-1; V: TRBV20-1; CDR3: CSARGRAGTEAFF; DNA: TGCAGTGCTAGAGGCAGGGCAGGAACTGAAGCTTTCTTT
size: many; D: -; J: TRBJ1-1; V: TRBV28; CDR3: CASSLRREAFF; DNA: TGTGCCAGCAGTTTGAGAAGGGAAGCTTTCTTT
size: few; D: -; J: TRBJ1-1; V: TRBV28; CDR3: CASSLNGRPNTEAFF; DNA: TGTGCCAGCAGTCTGAACGGACGGCCCAACACTGAAGCTTTCTTT
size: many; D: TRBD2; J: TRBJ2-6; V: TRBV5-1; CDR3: CASSSGLAGSSGANVLTF; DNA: TGCGCCAGCAGCTCAGGACTAGCGGGGTCCTCTGGGGCCAACGTCCTGACTTTC
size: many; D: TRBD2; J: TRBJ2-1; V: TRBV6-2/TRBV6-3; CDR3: CASSYSGSGSYVNEQFF; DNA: TGTGCCAGCAGTTACTCGGGCAGCGGGAGTTATGTAAATGAGCAGTTCTTC
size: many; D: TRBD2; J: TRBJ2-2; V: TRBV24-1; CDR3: CATRDGAGGRTGELFF; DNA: TGTGCCACCCGTGATGGAGCGGGAGGGAGGACCGGGGAGCTGTTTTTT
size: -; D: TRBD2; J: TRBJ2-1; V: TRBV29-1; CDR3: CSVLPGTSASYNEQFF; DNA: TGCAGCGTTCTCCCCGGGACTAGCGCATCCTACAATGAGCAGTTCTTC
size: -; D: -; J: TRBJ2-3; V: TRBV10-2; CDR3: CATQSTSSDTQYF; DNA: TGCGCCACCCAATCGACTAGTTCAGATACGCAGTATTTT
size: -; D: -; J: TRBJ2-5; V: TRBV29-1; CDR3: CSVAGLQETQYF; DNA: TGCAGCGTTGCTGGCCTCCAAGAGACCCAGTACTTC
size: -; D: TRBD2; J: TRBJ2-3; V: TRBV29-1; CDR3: CSVGTSGFTDTQYF; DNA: TGCAGCGTTGGGACTAGCGGGTTCACAGATACGCAGTATTTT
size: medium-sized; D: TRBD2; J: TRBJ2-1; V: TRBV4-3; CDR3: CASSKGPAGASSYNEQFF; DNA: TGCGCCAGCAGCAAAGGACCAGCGGGGGCTAGCTCCTACAATGAGCAGTTCTTC
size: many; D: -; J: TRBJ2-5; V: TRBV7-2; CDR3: CASSPWRGVETQYF; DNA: TGTGCCAGCAGCCCCTGGCGAGGGGTGGAGACCCAGTACTTC
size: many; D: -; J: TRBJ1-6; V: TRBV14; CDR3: CASSQAGRALHF; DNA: TGTGCCAGCAGCCAAGCAGGGCGGGCCCTCCACTTT
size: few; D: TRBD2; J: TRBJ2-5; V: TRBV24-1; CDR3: CATGKGTSEQETQYF; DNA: TGTGCCACCGGAAAAGGGACTAGCGAACAAGAGACCCAGTACTTC
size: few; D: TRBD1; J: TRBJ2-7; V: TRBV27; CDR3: CASSRQGAAYEQYF; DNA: TGTGCCAGCAGTCGCCAGGGGGCAGCCTACGAGCAGTACTTC
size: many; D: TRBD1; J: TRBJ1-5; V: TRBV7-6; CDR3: CASSLANPTGEEQPQHF; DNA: TGTGCCAGCAGCTTAGCGAATCCAACAGGGGAGGAGCAGCCCCAGCATTTT
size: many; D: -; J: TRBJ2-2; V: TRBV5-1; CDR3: CASSLGSVNTGELFF; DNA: TGCGCCAGCAGCTTAGGTAGCGTGAACACCGGGGAGCTGTTTTTT
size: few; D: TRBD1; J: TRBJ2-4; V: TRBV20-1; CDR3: CSARRQGVAKNIQYF; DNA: TGCAGTGCTAGACGACAGGGGGTAGCCAAAAACATTCAGTACTTC
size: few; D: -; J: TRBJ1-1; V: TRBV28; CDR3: CASSLVARNTEAFF; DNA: TGTGCCAGCAGTTTAGTAGCACGGAACACTGAAGCTTTCTTT
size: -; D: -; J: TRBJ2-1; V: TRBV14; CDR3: CASSQDLLGEQFF; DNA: TGTGCCAGCAGCCAAGATCTTTTGGGTGAGCAGTTCTTC
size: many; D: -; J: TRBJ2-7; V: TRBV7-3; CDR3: CASSLPRGYEQYF; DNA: TGTGCCAGCAGCTTACCTAGAGGGTACGAGCAGTACTTC
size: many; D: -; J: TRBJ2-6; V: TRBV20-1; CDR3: CSAGGGWEANVLTF; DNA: TGCAGTGCTGGAGGAGGGTGGGAGGCCAACGTCCTGACTTTC
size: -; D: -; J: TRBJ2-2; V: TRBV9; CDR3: CASSPTLTGELFF; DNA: TGTGCCAGCAGCCCAACGTTAACCGGGGAGCTGTTTTTT
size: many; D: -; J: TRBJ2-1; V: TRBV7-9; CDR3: CASSRGAGSYNEQFF; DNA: TGTGCCAGCAGCCGAGGGGCAGGGTCCTACAATGAGCAGTTCTTC
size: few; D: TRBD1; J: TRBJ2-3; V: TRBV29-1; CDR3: CSVAGTGGMNVTDTQYF; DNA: TGCAGCGTCGCCGGGACAGGGGGCATGAACGTCACAGATACGCAGTATTTT
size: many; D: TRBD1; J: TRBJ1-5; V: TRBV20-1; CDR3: CSATSNRGNTRSGPATQHF; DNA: TGCAGTGCTACGAGCAACAGGGGTAACACACGGTCCGGTCCGGCAACCCAGCATTTT
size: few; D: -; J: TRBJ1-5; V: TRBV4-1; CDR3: CASSLFGTEGQPQHF; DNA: TGCGCCAGCAGCCTATTCGGGACGGAGGGGCAGCCCCAGCATTTT
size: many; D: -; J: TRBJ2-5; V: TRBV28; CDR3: CASSLDQLETQYF; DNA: TGTGCCAGCAGTTTAGACCAACTCGAGACCCAGTACTTC
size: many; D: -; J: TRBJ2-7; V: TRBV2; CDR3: CASSPGHYF; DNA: TGTGCCAGCAGCCCGGGCCATTACTTC
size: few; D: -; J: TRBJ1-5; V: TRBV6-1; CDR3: CASSQDRAQPQHF; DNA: TGTGCCAGCAGCCAGGACCGAGCCCAGCCCCAGCATTTT
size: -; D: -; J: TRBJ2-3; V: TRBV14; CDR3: CASSPMRGTDTQYF; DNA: TGTGCCAGCAGCCCGATGCGGGGAACAGATACGCAGTATTTT
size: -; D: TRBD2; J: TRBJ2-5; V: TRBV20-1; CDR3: CSARDTGLAAQETQYF; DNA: TGCAGTGCTAGAGATACGGGACTAGCGGCCCAAGAGACCCAGTACTTC
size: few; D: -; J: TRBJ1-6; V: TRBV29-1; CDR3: CSLWVGIRGYNSPLHF; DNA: TGCAGCTTGTGGGTCGGGATTCGGGGATATAATTCACCCCTCCACTTT
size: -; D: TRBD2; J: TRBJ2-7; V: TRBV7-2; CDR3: CASSLDGPGGPPYEQYF; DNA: TGTGCCAGCAGCTTAGACGGTCCGGGAGGGCCCCCCTACGAGCAGTACTTC
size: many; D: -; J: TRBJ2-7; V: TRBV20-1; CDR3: CSARDGRGSYEQYF; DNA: TGCAGTGCTAGAGATGGAAGGGGTTCCTACGAGCAGTACTTC
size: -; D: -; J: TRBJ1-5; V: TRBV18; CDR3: CASSQMGAYSNQPQHF; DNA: TGTGCCAGCTCACAGATGGGTGCTTATAGCAATCAGCCCCAGCATTTT
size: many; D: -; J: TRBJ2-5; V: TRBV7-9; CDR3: CASSPGTGLETQYF; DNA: TGTGCCAGCAGTCCTGGCACTGGACTAGAGACCCAGTACTTC
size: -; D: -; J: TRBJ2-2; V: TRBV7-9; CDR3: CASSQDYPRTGELFF; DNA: TGTGCCAGCTCGCAGGACTACCCCCGAACCGGGGAGCTGTTTTTT
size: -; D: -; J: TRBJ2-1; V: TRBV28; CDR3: CASFDRVNEQFF; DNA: TGTGCCAGCTTTGATAGGGTGAATGAGCAGTTCTTC
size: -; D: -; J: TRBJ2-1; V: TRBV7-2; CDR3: CASASGKGYSNEQFF; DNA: TGTGCCAGCGCCTCAGGGAAGGGGTATTCCAATGAGCAGTTCTTC
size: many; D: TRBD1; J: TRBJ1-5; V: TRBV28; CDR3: CATLDRDEQPQHF; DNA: TGTGCCACCCTGGACAGGGACGAACAGCCCCAGCATTTT
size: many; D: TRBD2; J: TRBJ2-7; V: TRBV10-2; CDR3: CASSESSGSHYEQYF; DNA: TGCGCCAGCAGTGAGTCTAGCGGGAGCCACTACGAGCAGTACTTC
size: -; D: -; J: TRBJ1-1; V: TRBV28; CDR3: CASSTVPGNTEAFF; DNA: TGTGCCAGCAGTACAGTACCCGGGAACACTGAAGCTTTCTTT
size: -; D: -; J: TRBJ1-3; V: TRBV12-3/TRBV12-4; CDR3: CANQRGGRNTIYF; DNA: TGTGCCAACCAGCGGGGGGGCAGGAACACCATATATTTT
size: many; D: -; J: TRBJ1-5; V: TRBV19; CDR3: CATSSTYSNQPQHF; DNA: TGTGCCACCTCGTCCACGTATAGCAATCAGCCCCAGCATTTT
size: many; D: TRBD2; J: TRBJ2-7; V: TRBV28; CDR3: CASSSTSESGYEQYF; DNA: TGTGCCAGCAGTTCGACTAGCGAATCTGGGTACGAGCAGTACTTC